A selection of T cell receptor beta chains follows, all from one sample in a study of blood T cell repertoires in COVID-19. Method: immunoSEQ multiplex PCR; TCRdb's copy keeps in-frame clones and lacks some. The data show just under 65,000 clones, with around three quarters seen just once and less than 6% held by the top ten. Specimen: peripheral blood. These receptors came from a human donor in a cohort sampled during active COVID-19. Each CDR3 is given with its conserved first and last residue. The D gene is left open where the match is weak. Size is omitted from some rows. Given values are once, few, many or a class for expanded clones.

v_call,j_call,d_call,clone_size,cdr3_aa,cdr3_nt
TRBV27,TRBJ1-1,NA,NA,CASRAGGGSYTEAFF,TGTGCCAGCAGGGCGGGGGGGGGCTCGTACACTGAAGCTTTCTTT
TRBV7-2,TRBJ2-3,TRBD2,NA,CASSPLAGAHTDTQYF,TGTGCCAGCAGCCCCCTAGCGGGGGCTCACACAGATACGCAGTATTTT
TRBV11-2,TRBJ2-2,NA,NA,CASSLSLRQGANTGELFF,TGTGCCAGCAGCTTATCTCTCCGGCAGGGCGCGAACACCGGGGAGCTGTTTTTT
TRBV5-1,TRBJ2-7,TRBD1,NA,CASSSPSSGTGAYEQYF,TGCGCCAGCAGCTCCCCATCCTCGGGGACAGGGGCCTACGAGCAGTACTTC
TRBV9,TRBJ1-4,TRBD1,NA,CASSAQRGTGDEKLFF,TGTGCCAGCAGCGCCCAACGGGGTACAGGGGATGAAAAACTGTTTTTT
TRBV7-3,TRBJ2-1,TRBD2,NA,CASSHLGLAGGSGYNEQFF,TGTGCCAGCAGCCACCTAGGACTAGCGGGGGGGAGCGGGTACAATGAGCAGTTCTTC
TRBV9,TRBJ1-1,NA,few,CASSVEPTRYTEAFF,TGTGCCAGCAGCGTAGAGCCAACTAGGTACACTGAAGCTTTCTTT
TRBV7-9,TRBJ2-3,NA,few,CASSLSIDTQYF,TGTGCCAGCAGCTTATCTATAGATACGCAGTATTTT
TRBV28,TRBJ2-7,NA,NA,CASSLTGWEQYF,TGTGCCAGCAGCCTGACGGGTTGGGAGCAGTACTTC
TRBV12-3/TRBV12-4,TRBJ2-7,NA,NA,CASSLGTNEQYF,TGTGCCAGCAGTTTAGGAACTAACGAGCAGTACTTC